Listed below are T cell receptor beta chains from one sample, sequenced in a study of blood T cell repertoires in COVID-19. Produced via immunoSEQ multiplex PCR; TCRdb's table is partial and in-frame only. This table holds more than 95,000 clones, about 87% found once. Sequenced input: peripheral blood. The receptor set was obtained from a man aged 50 to 59 with acute or convalescent COVID-19. Each CDR3 is given with its conserved first and last residue. D genes are given only for firm matches. The size of a clone is reported for some rows only, either as once, few or many, or as a class for expanded clones.

D	V	J	size	CDR3	DNA
TRBD2	TRBV3-1/TRBV3-2	TRBJ2-2	few	CASSRSGSNTGELFF	TGTGCCAGCAGCCGAAGCGGGAGTAACACCGGGGAGCTGTTTTTT
TRBD1	TRBV2	TRBJ1-5	.	CASSLQGENQPQHF	TGTGCCAGCAGTTTACAGGGGGAGAATCAGCCCCAGCATTTT
TRBD2	TRBV6-1	TRBJ2-3	.	CASSEASGSTDTQYF	TGTGCCAGCAGTGAAGCTAGCGGGAGCACAGATACGCAGTATTTT
.	TRBV5-1	TRBJ2-5	.	CASRPMGSGAETQYF	TGCGCCAGCAGGCCGATGGGATCAGGGGCAGAGACCCAGTACTTC
.	TRBV11-2	TRBJ2-5	.	CASSLDSFRETQYF	TGTGCCAGCAGCTTGGACTCCTTTAGAGAGACCCAGTACTTC
TRBD1	TRBV29-1	TRBJ2-7	.	CSVEGDRAYEQYF	TGCAGCGTTGAAGGGGACAGGGCTTACGAGCAGTACTTC
.	TRBV27	TRBJ1-2	few	CASSPQTGFYGYTF	TGTGCCAGCAGTCCCCAGACAGGTTTCTATGGCTACACCTTC
.	TRBV2	TRBJ1-5	.	CASRLEDRSYQPQHF	TGTGCCAGCAGATTGGAAGACAGGTCCTATCAGCCCCAGCATTTT
TRBD2	TRBV27	TRBJ2-7	.	CASSYSGSSVWSYEQYF	TGTGCCAGCAGTTATAGCGGGAGTTCTGTTTGGTCCTACGAGCAGTACTTC
.	TRBV5-4	TRBJ2-7	.	CASSLAGVEEQYF	TGTGCCAGCAGCTTGGCGGGGGTTGAAGAGCAGTACTTC
TRBD2	TRBV3-1/TRBV3-2	TRBJ2-5	.	CASSQASGTQETQYF	TGTGCCAGCAGCCAAGCTAGCGGGACCCAAGAGACCCAGTACTTC
TRBD1	TRBV6-5	TRBJ2-3	.	CASLDRGPDTQYF	TGTGCCAGCTTGGACAGGGGGCCAGATACGCAGTATTTT
TRBD2	TRBV6-1	TRBJ2-1	.	CASSESIGGAGGIVYNEQFF	TGTGCCAGCAGTGAATCCATCGGCGGAGCGGGAGGTATCGTTTACAATGAGCAGTTCTTC
.	TRBV3-1/TRBV3-2	TRBJ1-4	.	CASSQGGREKLFF	TGTGCCAGCAGCCAAGGAGGGCGTGAAAAACTGTTTTTT
.	TRBV7-2	TRBJ2-3	.	CASSLTPGHLAGSTDTQYF	TGTGCCAGCAGCTTAACCCCGGGACACCTGGCTGGTAGCACAGATACGCAGTATTTT
.	TRBV18	TRBJ2-1	.	CASSPGGRGQFF	TGTGCCAGCTCACCAGGAGGGCGGGGGCAGTTCTTC
.	TRBV15	TRBJ2-5	.	CATSRVGGGETQYF	TGTGCCACCAGCAGAGTGGGAGGGGGAGAGACCCAGTACTTC
.	TRBV19	TRBJ2-1	.	CASSIKGASSSYNEQFF	TGTGCCAGTAGTATAAAAGGAGCCTCCTCATCCTACAATGAGCAGTTCTTC
.	TRBV19	TRBJ2-7	.	CASSIGSTYEQYF	TGTGCCAGTAGTATCGGGTCAACCTACGAGCAGTACTTC
.	TRBV19	TRBJ2-3	.	CASTDAYRSSTDTQYF	TGTGCCAGTACTGATGCGTATCGGTCTAGCACAGATACGCAGTATTTT
.	TRBV6-1	TRBJ2-3	.	CASSDRFGGASSTDTQYF	TGTGCCAGCAGTGATAGGTTTGGGGGGGCCTCTAGCACAGATACGCAGTATTTT
TRBD2	TRBV7-9	TRBJ2-1	.	CASSQGGLAGGPGNEQFF	TGTGCCAGCAGCCAAGGGGGACTAGCGGGAGGGCCGGGAAATGAGCAGTTCTTC
.	TRBV5-1	TRBJ2-5	.	CASSLGQRVEETQYF	TGCGCCAGCAGCTTGGGACAAAGAGTGGAAGAGACCCAGTACTTC
TRBD2	TRBV5-4	TRBJ2-4	.	CASSSGGTLDKNIQYF	TGTGCCAGCAGCTCCGGGGGGACCCTGGATAAAAACATTCAGTACTTC
TRBD1	TRBV5-1	TRBJ1-3	.	CASSSSGGTGNTIYF	TGCGCCAGCAGCTCGTCAGGGGGAACTGGAAACACCATATATTTT
.	TRBV10-1	TRBJ2-1	few	CASSESGGRENEQFF	TGCGCCAGCAGTGAGTCGGGAGGCAGAGAAAATGAGCAGTTCTTC
.	TRBV6-5	TRBJ1-1	.	CASSSRAENTEAFF	TGTGCCAGCAGCAGCAGGGCTGAGAACACTGAAGCTTTCTTT
.	TRBV24-1	TRBJ2-6	.	CATSDPGSGANVLTF	TGTGCCACCAGTGACCCCGGTTCTGGGGCCAACGTCCTGACTTTC
.	TRBV7-9	TRBJ2-3	.	CASSWRGPSTDTQYF	TGTGCCAGCAGCTGGAGGGGACCAAGCACAGATACGCAGTATTTT
.	TRBV14	TRBJ2-7	once	CASSQDSGTQYF	TGTGCCAGCAGCCAAGATTCAGGGACACAGTACTTC
TRBD2	TRBV2	TRBJ2-1	.	CASSPGLAWGNEQFF	TGTGCCAGCAGTCCGGGACTAGCGTGGGGCAATGAGCAGTTCTTC
.	TRBV11-2	TRBJ2-7	.	CASSFGSLASYEQYF	TGTGCCAGCAGCTTTGGGTCGCTAGCCTCCTACGAGCAGTACTTC
.	TRBV24-1	TRBJ2-2	.	CATSVESYTGELFF	TGTGCCACCAGTGTGGAGAGTTATACCGGGGAGCTGTTTTTT
.	TRBV5-1	TRBJ2-1	.	CASSGGLYNEQFF	TGCGCCAGCAGTGGCGGATTGTACAATGAGCAGTTCTTC
TRBD1	TRBV9	TRBJ1-4	.	CASSVGQGSEKLFF	TGTGCCAGCAGCGTGGGACAGGGCTCTGAAAAACTGTTTTTT
TRBD1	TRBV10-3	TRBJ2-7	.	CATGQGSYEQYF	TGTGCCACGGGACAGGGGTCCTACGAGCAGTACTTC
.	TRBV2	TRBJ2-2	.	CASSESPGGELFF	TGTGCCAGCAGTGAATCCCCGGGCGGGGAGCTGTTTTTT
TRBD2	TRBV24-1	TRBJ2-3	.	CATRGGGRPNLTDTQYF	TGTGCCACCAGGGGGGGCGGGAGGCCCAATCTCACAGATACGCAGTATTTT
TRBD2	TRBV4-1	TRBJ2-1	.	CASSQPQRGGFNEQFF	TGCGCCAGCAGCCAACCCCAAAGGGGAGGGTTCAATGAGCAGTTCTTC
.	TRBV24-1	TRBJ2-1	.	CATSGFGGWQFF	TGTGCCACCAGTGGTTTTGGAGGTTGGCAGTTCTTC
.	TRBV28	TRBJ1-5	.	CASRRVLSYEPQHF	TGTGCCTCAAGGCGGGTACTATCTTACGAGCCCCAGCATTTT
TRBD2	TRBV5-4	TRBJ2-2	.	CASSPGLPNTGELFF	TGTGCCAGCAGCCCGGGACTACCGAACACCGGGGAGCTGTTTTTT